These T cell receptor beta chains were read from a single sample in a study of CD8 T cells in Susac syndrome. A single record per CDR3 protein comes from TCRdb applying MiXCR to the immunoSEQ multiplex PCR reads. Here the sample spans fewer than 200,000 distinct CDR3 sequences, approximately 94% being singletons. The specimen sequenced was CD4+ T cells from PBMCs. The origin of the receptors is a human donor in good health. Both conserved end residues are part of each CDR3. A D gene is named only where the DNA matches it firmly. Expanded clones are given a class, and other clones once, few, many or no size at all.

D	V	J	size	DNA	CDR3
NA	TRBV9	TRBJ1-1	NA	TGTGCCAGCAGCGTAGACGGGAGTATGAACACTGAAGCTTTCTTT	CASSVDGSMNTEAFF
NA	TRBV5-1	TRBJ1-2	NA	TGCGCCAGCAGCAAGGACAGTATAGGCTACACCTTC	CASSKDSIGYTF
NA	TRBV29-1	TRBJ1-3	NA	TGCAGCGCTGGGGGATACTCTGGAAACACCATATATTTT	CSAGGYSGNTIYF
NA	TRBV2	TRBJ1-5	NA	TGTGCCAGCACTGGGATAAGGGGTCAGCCCCAGCATTTT	CASTGIRGQPQHF
TRBD1	TRBV5-4	TRBJ2-1	once	TGTGCCAGCAGCTTCGACAGGGGGTCCCAACAGTTCTTC	CASSFDRGSQQFF
NA	TRBV6-2/TRBV6-3	TRBJ2-6	NA	TGTGCCAGCAGCCCCCCGTCTGGGGCCTCTGGGGCCAACGTCCTGACTTTC	CASSPPSGASGANVLTF
NA	TRBV5-6	TRBJ1-3	NA	TGTGCCAGCAGCTCAATCCCCGGCTCTGGAAACACCATATATTTT	CASSSIPGSGNTIYF
NA	TRBV7-9	TRBJ2-3	once	TGTGCCAGCAGCTCCTGGCTCCGAGCGAAGACAGATACGCAGTATTTT	CASSSWLRAKTDTQYF
NA	TRBV12-3/TRBV12-4	TRBJ1-2	NA	TGTGCCAGCACCACAGGCGGCAGGGGTTATGGCTACACCTTC	CASTTGGRGYGYTF
NA	TRBV28	TRBJ1-1	NA	TGTGCCAGCAGTTTGGCGGGGAGGGACACTGAAGCTTTCTTT	CASSLAGRDTEAFF
NA	TRBV28	TRBJ1-5	NA	TGTGCCAGCAGAGACTACAGGGTATCCAATCAGCCCCAGCATTTT	CASRDYRVSNQPQHF
NA	TRBV20-1	TRBJ1-1	NA	TGCAGTGCTAGTTTGACGGGCACTGAAGCTTTCTTT	CSASLTGTEAFF
NA	TRBV5-1	TRBJ2-3	NA	TGCGCCAGCAGCTCGGGCCCTGCAGCGGATACGCAGTATTTT	CASSSGPAADTQYF
TRBD1	TRBV3-1	TRBJ2-1	NA	TGTGCCAGCAGCCAAGTACCCCTTAGGGGACAGGGTCGGGTATCCAATGAGCAGTTCTTC	CASSQVPLRGQGRVSNEQFF
NA	TRBV2	TRBJ1-3	NA	TGTGCCAGCAGGAGAAGGACTGAGGGAAACACCATATATTTT	CASRRRTEGNTIYF
NA	TRBV7-9	TRBJ2-5	NA	TGTGCCAGCAGCCCCCCTTGGGGGGGCCTACGCCAAGAGACCCAGTACTTC	CASSPPWGGLRQETQYF
NA	TRBV6-5	TRBJ1-1	NA	TGTGCCAGCGCTACGAGGGGGAACACTGAAGCTTTCTTT	CASATRGNTEAFF
NA	TRBV5-4	TRBJ2-1	NA	TGTGCCAGCAGCTTGGGCGGCCGGACAGTAGCTAATGAGCAGTTCTTC	CASSLGGRTVANEQFF
NA	TRBV5-1	TRBJ1-5	NA	TGCGCCAGCAGCTTTAGCGGGGATCAGCCCCAGCATTTT	CASSFSGDQPQHF
NA	TRBV5-1	TRBJ1-4	NA	TGCGCCAGCAAACGAGGGAATAATGAAAAACTGTTTTTT	CASKRGNNEKLFF
NA	TRBV28	TRBJ1-6	NA	TGTGCCAGCAGTCCCAGTATGAACAGGGCTTCTTCACCCCTCCACTTT	CASSPSMNRASSPLHF
NA	TRBV5-4	TRBJ1-2	NA	TGTGCCAGCACAACCGGGCAGGGCGACTATGGCTACACCTTC	CASTTGQGDYGYTF
NA	TRBV19	TRBJ1-2	NA	TGTGCCAGTAGGAAAGACAGAAACGGGGGCTACACCTTC	CASRKDRNGGYTF
TRBD1	TRBV12-3/TRBV12-4	TRBJ2-7	NA	TGTGCCAGCACCAACAGGGGAACTTACGAGCAGTACTTC	CASTNRGTYEQYF
TRBD1	TRBV20-1	TRBJ2-1	NA	TGCATGTCTTGGACAGGGGTCAGTAATGAGCAGTTCTTC	CMSWTGVSNEQFF
NA	TRBV7-2	TRBJ1-1	NA	TGTGCCAGCAGCTTATCATCTGGCACTTCGAACACTGAAGCTTTCTTT	CASSLSSGTSNTEAFF
NA	TRBV30	TRBJ1-2	NA	TGTGCCTGGAGTGTACAGGTCGCGGGGAACTATGGCTACACCTTC	CAWSVQVAGNYGYTF
TRBD1	TRBV23-1	TRBJ1-5	once	TGCGCCAGCAGTCAATCGGAGGAGGGGGCCGGCCAGCCCCAGCATTTT	CASSQSEEGAGQPQHF
NA	TRBV2	TRBJ1-6	NA	TGTGCCAGCAGTGCACAAGGGGATAATTCACCCCTCCACTTT	CASSAQGDNSPLHF
NA	TRBV6-6	TRBJ1-2	NA	TGTGCCAGCAGAGTCCTGAGCTATGGCTACACCTTC	CASRVLSYGYTF
TRBD1	TRBV28	TRBJ2-3	once	TGTGCCAGCCAAATAGGACAGGTCGCTGGAGATACGCAGTATTTT	CASQIGQVAGDTQYF
NA	TRBV10-3	TRBJ2-5	NA	TGTGCCATCAGTGACAGGCAAGAGACCCAGTACTTC	CAISDRQETQYF